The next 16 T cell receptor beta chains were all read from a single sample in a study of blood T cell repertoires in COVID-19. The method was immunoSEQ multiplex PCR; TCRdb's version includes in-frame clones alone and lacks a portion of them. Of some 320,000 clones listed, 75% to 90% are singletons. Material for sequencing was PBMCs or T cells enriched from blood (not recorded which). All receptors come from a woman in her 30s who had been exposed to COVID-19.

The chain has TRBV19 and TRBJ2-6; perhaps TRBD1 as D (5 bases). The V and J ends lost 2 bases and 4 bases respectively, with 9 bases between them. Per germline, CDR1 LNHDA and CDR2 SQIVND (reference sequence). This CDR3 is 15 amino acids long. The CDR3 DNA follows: TGTGCCAGTAGTATATTGGGGCCCGGGGCCAACGTCCTGACTTTC. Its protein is CASSILGPGANVLTF.

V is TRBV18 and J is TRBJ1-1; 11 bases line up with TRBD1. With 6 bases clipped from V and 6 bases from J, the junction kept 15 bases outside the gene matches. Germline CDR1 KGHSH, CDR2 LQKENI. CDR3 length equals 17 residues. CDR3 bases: TGTGCCAGCTCTTTAACCCGGGACAGGGGGATCTGGTCTGAAGCTTTCTTT. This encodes CASSLTRDRGIWSEAFF.

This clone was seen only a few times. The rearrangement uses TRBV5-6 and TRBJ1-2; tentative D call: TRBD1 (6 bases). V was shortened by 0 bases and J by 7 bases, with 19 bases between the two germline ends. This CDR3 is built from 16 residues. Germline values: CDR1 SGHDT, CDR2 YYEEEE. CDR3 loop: CASSLDGTSYYGGYTF. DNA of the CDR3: TGTGCCAGCAGCTTGGATGGGACAAGCTATTACGGTGGCTACACCTTC. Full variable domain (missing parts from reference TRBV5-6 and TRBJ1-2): DAGVTQSPTHLIKTRGQQVTLRCSPKSGHDTVSWYQQALGQGPQFIFQYYEEEERQRGNFPDRFSGHQFPNYSSELNVNALLLGDSALYLCASSLDGTSYYGGYTFGSGTRLTVV.

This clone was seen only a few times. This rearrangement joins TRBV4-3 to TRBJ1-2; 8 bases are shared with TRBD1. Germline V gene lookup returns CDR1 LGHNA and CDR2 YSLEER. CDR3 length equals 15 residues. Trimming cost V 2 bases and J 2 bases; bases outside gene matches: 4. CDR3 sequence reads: CASSQSGTGNYGYTF. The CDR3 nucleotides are TGCGCCAGCAGCCAATCCGGGACAGGCAACTATGGCTACACCTTC.

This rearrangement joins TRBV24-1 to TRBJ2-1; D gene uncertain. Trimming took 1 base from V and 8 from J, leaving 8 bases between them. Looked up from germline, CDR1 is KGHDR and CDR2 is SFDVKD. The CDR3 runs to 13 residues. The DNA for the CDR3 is TGTGCCACCAGTGATTTCTCCAGCGATGAGCAGTTCTTC. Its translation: CATSDFSSDEQFF.

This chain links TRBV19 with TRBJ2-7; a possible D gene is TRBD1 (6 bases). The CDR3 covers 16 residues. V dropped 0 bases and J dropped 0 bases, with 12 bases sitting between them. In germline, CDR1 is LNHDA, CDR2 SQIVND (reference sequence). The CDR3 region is CASSIDPGQNSYEQYF. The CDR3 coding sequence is TGTGCCAGTAGTATAGATCCGGGACAAAACTCCTACGAGCAGTACTTC.

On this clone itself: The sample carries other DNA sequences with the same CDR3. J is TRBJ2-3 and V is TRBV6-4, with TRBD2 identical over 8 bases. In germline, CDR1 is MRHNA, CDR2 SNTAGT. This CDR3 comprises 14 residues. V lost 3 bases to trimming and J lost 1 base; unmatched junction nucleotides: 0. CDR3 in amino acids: CASSERGGTDTQYF. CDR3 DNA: TGTGCCAGCAGTGAGCGGGGGGGCACAGATACGCAGTATTTT.

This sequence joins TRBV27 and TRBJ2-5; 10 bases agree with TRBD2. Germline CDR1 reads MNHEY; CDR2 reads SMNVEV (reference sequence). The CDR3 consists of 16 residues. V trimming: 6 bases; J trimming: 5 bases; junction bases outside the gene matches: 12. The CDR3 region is CASSPFSGGPGETQYF. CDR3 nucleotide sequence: TGTGCCAGCAGCCCTTTTAGCGGGGGGCCAGGGGAGACCCAGTACTTC.

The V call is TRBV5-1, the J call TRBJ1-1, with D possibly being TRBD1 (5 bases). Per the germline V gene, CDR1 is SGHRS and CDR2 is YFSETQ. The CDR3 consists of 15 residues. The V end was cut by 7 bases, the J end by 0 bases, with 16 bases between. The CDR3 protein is CASAFDSPMNTEAFF. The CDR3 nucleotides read TGCGCCAGCGCGTTCGACAGTCCCATGAACACTGAAGCTTTCTTT.

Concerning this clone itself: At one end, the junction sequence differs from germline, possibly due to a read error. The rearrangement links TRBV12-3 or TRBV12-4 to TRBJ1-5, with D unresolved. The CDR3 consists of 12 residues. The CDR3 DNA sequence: TGTGCCAGCAGTTTTGATTCGCGCCCGAGGTATTTT. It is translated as CASSFDSRPRYF.

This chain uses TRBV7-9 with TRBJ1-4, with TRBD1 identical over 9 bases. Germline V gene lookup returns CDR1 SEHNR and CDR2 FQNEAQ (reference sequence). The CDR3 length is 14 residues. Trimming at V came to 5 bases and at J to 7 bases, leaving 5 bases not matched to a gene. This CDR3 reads CASSPQGQGEKLFF. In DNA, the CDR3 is TGTGCCAGCAGCCCCCAGGGACAGGGTGAAAAACTGTTTTTT.

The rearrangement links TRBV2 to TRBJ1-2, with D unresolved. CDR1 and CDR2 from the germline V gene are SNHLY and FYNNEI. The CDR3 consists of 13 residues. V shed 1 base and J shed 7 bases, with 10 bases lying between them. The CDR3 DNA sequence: TGTGCCAGCAGTGAAGTAAGGGAGGCTGGCTACACCTTC. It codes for CASSEVREAGYTF.

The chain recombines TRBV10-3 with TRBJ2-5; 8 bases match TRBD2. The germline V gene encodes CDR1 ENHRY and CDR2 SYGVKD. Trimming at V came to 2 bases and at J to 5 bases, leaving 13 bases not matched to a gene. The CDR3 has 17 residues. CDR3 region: CAISEPIGRAGFETQYF. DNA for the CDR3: TGTGCCATCAGTGAGCCCATCGGGAGGGCCGGTTTTGAGACCCAGTACTTC.

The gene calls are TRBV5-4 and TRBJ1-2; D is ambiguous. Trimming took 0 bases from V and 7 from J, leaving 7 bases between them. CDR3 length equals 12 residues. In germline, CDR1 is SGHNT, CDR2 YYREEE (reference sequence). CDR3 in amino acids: CASSLEGGGYTF. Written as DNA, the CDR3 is TGTGCCAGCAGCTTGGAGGGAGGTGGCTACACCTTC.

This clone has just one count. The CDR3 loop reads CAWRGLYNTEAFF. CDR3 coding DNA: TGTGCCTGGAGGGGACTTTACAACACTGAAGCTTTCTTT. This chain links TRBV30 with TRBJ1-1; TRBD1 is a possible D gene (5 bases). V lost 3 bases, J lost 2 bases, and 10 bases lay in between. CDR1 and CDR2 from the germline V gene are GTSNPN and SVGIG (reference sequence). The CDR3 is 13 amino acids.

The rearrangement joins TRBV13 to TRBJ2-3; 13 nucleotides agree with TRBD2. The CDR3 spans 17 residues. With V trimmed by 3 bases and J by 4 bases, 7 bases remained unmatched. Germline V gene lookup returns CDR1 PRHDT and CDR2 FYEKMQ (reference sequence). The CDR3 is CASSFTSGGARSDTQYF. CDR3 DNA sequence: TGTGCCAGCAGCTTTACTAGCGGGGGGGCCAGGTCAGATACGCAGTATTTT.